This T cell receptor beta chain was sequenced for a study of T cells in Graves' hyperthyroidism and ophthalmopathy. The study's findings and limits: Most expanded thyroid clonotypes above 0.001 also appeared in blood. A 13 V-J model separated ophthalmopathy from stable hyperthyroidism.

RNA transcripts served as the template for amplifying TCR beta CDR3 regions. Researchers ran a first-round RT-PCR on the TCR CDR3 using the HTBI primer set. TCRdb independently ran MiXCR on the multiplex PCR reads; one entry per CDR3 protein. Of hundreds of thousands of distinct CDR3 sequences in the sample, roughly 14% were seen once. This clonotype has ten or more counts. No antigen is known for it. Orbital computed tomography and thyroid ultrasound, together with serum TRAb and thyroxine and clinical symptoms, were used for diagnoses. Fresh peripheral blood, around 9.3 ml of it, supplied the PBMCs. This CDR3 comprises 14 residues. Trimming cost V 1 base and J 0 bases, with 7 bases left between them. Germline V gives CDR1 MGHRA, CDR2 YSYEKL.

Sequencing used blood. The receptor's source is a woman between 40 and 50 years old with Graves' ophthalmopathy. The chain joins TRBV4-1 to TRBJ2-7, with D possibly being TRBD1 (5 bases). The CDR3 sequence is CASSQVDTSYEQYF. The CDR3 nucleotides read TGCGCCAGCAGCCAAGTGGACACCTCCTACGAGCAGTACTTC.